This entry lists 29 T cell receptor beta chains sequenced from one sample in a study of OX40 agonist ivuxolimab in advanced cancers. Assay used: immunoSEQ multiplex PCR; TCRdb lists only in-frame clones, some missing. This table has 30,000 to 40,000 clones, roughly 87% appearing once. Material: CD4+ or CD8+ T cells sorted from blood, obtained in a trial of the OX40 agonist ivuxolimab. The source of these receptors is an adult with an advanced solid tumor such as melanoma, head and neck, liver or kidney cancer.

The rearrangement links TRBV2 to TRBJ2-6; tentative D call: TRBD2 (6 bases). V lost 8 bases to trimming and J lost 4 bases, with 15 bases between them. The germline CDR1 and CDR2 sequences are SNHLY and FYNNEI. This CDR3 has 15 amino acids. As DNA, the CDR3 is TGTGCCAGCGACCGCGGGGTCCTCGGGGCCAACGTCCTGACTTTC. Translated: CASDRGVLGANVLTF.

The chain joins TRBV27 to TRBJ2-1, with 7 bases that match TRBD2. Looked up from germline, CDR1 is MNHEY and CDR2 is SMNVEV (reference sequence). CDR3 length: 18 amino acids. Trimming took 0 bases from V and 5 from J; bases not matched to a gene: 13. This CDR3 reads CASSLSSPLAYLNNEQFF. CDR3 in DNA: TGTGCCAGCAGTTTATCGTCCCCACTAGCGTACCTTAACAATGAGCAGTTCTTC.

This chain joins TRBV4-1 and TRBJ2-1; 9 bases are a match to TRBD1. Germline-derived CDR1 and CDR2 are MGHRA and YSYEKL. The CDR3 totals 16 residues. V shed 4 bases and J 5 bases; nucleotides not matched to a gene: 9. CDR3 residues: CASSLDPGQGHNEQFF. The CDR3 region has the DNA TGCGCCAGCAGCCTAGACCCGGGACAGGGCCACAATGAGCAGTTCTTC.

The DNA for the CDR3 is TGTGCCAGCAGTCTAACCGGGACACTCTCTGGGGCCAACGTCCTGACTTTC. It translates to CASSLTGTLSGANVLTF. The V gene is TRBV27, the J gene TRBJ2-6; possible D gene TRBD1, 6 bases. Trimming pared 5 bases from V and 0 bases from J, leaving 14 bases between. The length of the CDR3 is 17 residues. CDR1 is MNHEY and CDR2 is SMNVEV in the germline V gene (reference sequence).

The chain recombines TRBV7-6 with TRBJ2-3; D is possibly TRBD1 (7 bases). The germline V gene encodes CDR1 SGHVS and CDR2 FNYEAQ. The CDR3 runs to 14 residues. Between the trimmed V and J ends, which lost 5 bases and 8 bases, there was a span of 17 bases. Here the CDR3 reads CASSGPQGGGTQYF. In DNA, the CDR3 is TGTGCCAGCAGCGGACCTCAGGGGGGAGGTACGCAGTATTTT.

CDR3 in amino acids: CASGEGTNYEQYF. In nucleotides, the CDR3 is TGTGCCAGCGGGGAGGGGACAAACTACGAGCAGTACTTC. The chain employs TRBV27 and TRBJ2-7, with TRBD2 as a possible D gene (7 bases). Trimming cost V 8 bases and J 3 bases, with 14 bases left between them. The CDR3 totals 13 residues. Germline CDR1 is MNHEY and CDR2 is SMNVEV (reference sequence).

The CDR3 DNA is TGTGCCAGCAGCAACCCCTTCGGGAGAACAAATGAGCAGTTCTTC. Translation: CASSNPFGRTNEQFF. The chain uses TRBV11-2 and TRBJ2-1, with TRBD2 as a possible D gene (6 bases). The CDR3 runs 15 residues. CDR1 SGHAT and CDR2 FQNNGV come from the germline V gene. With 5 bases removed from V and 7 bases from J, the gap between germline ends came to 18 bases.

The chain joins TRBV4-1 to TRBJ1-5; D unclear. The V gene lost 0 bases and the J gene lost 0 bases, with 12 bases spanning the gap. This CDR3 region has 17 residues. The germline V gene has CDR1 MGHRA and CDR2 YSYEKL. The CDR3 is CASSQDTTIYSNQPQHF. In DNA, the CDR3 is TGCGCCAGCAGCCAAGATACTACAATTTATAGCAATCAGCCCCAGCATTTT.

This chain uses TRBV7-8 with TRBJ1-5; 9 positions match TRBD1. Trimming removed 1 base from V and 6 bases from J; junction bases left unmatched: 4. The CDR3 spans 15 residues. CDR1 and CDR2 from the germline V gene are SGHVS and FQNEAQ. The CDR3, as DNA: TGTGCCAGCAGCTTAGGAGGGACAGGGAGTCAGCCCCAGCATTTT. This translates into CASSLGGTGSQPQHF.

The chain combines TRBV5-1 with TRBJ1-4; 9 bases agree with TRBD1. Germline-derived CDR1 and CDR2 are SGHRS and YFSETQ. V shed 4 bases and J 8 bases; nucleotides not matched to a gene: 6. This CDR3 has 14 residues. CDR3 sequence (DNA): TGCGCCAGCAGCACCACAGGGGGCCAGGAAAAACTGTTTTTT. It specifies CASSTTGGQEKLFF. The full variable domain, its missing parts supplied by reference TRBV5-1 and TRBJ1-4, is KAGVTQTPRYLIKTRGQQVTLSCSPISGHRSVSWYQQTPGQGLQFLFEYFSETQRNKGNFPGRFSGRQFSNSRSEMNVSTLELGDSALYLCASSTTGGQEKLFFGSGTQLSVL.

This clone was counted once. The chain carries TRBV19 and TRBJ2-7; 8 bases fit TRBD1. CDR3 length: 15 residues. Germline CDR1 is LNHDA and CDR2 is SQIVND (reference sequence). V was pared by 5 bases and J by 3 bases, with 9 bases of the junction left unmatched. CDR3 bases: TGTGCCAGTAGTGGCGGGTCAGGGGGCTTCTACGAGCAGTACTTC. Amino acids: CASSGGSGGFYEQYF.

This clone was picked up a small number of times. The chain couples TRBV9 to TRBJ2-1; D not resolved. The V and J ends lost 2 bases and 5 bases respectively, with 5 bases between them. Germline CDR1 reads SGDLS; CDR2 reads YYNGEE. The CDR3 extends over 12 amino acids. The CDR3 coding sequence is TGTGCCAGCAGCGTTCACGACAATGAGCAGTTCTTC. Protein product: CASSVHDNEQFF.

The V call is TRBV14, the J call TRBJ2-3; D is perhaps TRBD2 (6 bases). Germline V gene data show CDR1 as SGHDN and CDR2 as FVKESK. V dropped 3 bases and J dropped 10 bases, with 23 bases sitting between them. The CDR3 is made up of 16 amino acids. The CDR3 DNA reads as TGTGCCAGCAGCCAGCGGGGCCAAGATAGGGTAATGGCGCAGTATTTT. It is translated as CASSQRGQDRVMAQYF. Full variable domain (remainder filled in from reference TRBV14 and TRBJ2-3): EAGVTQFPSHSVIEKGQTVTLRCDPISGHDNLYWYRRVMGKEIKFLLHFVKESKQDESGMPNNRFLAERTGGTYSTLKVQPAELEDSGVYFCASSQRGQDRVMAQYFGPGTRLTVL.

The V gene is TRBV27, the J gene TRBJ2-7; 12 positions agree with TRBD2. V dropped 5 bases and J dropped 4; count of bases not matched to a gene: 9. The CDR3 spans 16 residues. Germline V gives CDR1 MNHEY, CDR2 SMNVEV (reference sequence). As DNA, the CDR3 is TGTGCCAGCAGTCACCGCCGGACTAGCGGGATGTACGAGCAGTACTTC. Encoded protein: CASSHRRTSGMYEQYF.

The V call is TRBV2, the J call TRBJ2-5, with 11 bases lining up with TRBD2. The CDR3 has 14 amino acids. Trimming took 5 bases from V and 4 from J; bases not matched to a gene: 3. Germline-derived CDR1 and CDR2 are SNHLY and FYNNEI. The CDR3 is CASSLAGGPETQYF. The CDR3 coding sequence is TGTGCCAGCAGTTTAGCGGGGGGGCCAGAGACCCAGTACTTC.

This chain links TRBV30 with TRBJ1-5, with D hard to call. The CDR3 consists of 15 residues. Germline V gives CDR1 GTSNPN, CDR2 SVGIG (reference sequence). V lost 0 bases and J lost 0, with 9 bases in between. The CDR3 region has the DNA TGTGCCTGGAGTGTACCAAATTATAGCAATCAGCCCCAGCATTTT. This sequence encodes CAWSVPNYSNQPQHF.

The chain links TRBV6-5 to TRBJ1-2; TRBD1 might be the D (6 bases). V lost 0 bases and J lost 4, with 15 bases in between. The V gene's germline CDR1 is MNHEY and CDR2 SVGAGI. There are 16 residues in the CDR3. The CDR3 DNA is TGTGCCAGCAGTTACTCGATGGGGGGCAGTCCCTATGGCTACACCTTC. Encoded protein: CASSYSMGGSPYGYTF.

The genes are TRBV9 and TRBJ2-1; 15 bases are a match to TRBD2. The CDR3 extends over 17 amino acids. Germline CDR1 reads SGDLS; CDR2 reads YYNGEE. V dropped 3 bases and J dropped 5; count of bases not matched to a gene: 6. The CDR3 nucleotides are TGTGCCAGCAGCGGAACCCGGACTAGCGGGAGGGACAATGAGCAGTTCTTC. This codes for CASSGTRTSGRDNEQFF.

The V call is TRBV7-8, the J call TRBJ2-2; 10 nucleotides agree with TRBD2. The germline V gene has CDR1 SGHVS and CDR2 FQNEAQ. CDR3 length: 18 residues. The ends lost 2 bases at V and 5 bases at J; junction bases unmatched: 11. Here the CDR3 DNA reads TGTGCCAGCAGCTTATTAGTGAAGACTAGCGGGTTAACCGGGGAGCTGTTTTTT. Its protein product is CASSLLVKTSGLTGELFF.

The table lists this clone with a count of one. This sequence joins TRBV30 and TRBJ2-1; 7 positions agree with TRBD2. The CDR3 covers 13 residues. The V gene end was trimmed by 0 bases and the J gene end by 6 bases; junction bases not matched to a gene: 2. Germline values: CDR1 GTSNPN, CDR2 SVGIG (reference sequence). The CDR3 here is CAWSVSGVNEQFF. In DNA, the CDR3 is TGTGCCTGGAGTGTAAGCGGGGTCAATGAGCAGTTCTTC.

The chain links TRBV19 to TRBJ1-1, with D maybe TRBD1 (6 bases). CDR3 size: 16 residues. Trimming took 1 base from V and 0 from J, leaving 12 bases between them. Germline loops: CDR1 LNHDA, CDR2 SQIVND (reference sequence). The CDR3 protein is CASSIGSRGMNTEAFF. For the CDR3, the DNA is TGTGCCAGTAGTATAGGGTCCAGGGGTATGAACACTGAAGCTTTCTTT.

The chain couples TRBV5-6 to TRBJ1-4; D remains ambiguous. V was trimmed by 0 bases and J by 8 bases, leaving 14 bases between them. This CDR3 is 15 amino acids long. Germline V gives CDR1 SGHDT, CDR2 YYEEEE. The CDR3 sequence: CASSLGGSTSEKLFF. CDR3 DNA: TGTGCCAGCAGCTTGGGCGGAAGCACATCCGAAAAACTGTTTTTT.

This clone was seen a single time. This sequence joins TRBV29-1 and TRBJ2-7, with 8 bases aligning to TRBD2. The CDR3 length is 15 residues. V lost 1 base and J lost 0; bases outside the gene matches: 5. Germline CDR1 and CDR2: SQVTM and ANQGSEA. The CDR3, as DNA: TGCAGCGTTGAAGGCGAGCGGGGGAGCTCCTACGAGCAGTACTTC. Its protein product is CSVEGERGSSYEQYF.

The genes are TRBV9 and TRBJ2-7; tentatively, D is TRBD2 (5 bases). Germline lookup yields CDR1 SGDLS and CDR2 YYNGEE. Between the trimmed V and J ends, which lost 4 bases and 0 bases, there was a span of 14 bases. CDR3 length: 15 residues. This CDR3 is CASSPTSGLSYEQYF. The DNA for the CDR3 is TGTGCCAGCAGCCCCACCAGCGGACTCTCCTACGAGCAGTACTTC.

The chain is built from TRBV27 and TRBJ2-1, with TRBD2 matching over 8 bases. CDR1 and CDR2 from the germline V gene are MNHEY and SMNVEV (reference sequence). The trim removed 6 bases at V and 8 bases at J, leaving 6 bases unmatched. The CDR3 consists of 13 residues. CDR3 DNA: TGTGCCAGCAGCCCGCCGGGGGGGCATGAGCAGTTCTTC. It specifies CASSPPGGHEQFF.

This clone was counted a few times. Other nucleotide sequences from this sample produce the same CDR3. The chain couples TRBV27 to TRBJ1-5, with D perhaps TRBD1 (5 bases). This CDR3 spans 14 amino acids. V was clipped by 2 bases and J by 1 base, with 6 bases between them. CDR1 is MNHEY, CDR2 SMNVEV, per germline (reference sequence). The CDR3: CASSLQGSNQPQHF. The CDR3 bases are TGTGCCAGCAGTTTACAGGGAAGCAATCAGCCCCAGCATTTT.

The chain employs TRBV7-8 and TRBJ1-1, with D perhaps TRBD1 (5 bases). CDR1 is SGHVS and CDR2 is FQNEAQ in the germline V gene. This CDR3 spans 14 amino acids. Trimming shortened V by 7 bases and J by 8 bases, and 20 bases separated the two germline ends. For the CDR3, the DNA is TGTGCCAGCACCCCGATGTCAGCAGGGCCGGAAGCTTTCTTT. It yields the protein CASTPMSAGPEAFF.

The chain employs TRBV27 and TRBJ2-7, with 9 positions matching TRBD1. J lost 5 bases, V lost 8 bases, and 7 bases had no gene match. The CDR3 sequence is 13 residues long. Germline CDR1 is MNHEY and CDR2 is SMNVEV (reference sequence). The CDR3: CASSVGQGHEQYF. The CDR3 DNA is TGTGCCAGCTCCGTAGGACAGGGGCACGAGCAGTACTTC.

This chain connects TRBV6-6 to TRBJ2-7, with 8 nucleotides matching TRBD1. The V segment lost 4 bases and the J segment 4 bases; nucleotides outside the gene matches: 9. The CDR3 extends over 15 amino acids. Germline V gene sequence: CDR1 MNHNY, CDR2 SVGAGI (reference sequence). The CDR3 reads CASSFPGTGGYEQYF. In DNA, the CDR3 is TGTGCCAGCAGTTTTCCTGGTACAGGGGGTTACGAGCAGTACTTC.